These 20 T cell receptor beta chains were all obtained from the same sample, sequenced in a study of cytomegalovirus exposure and HLA in healthy donors. The PCR ran on 60 Vbeta and 13 Jbeta primers. Clones were sequenced by immunoSEQ multiplex PCR, and TCRdb holds only the in-frame ones, with some missing. The sample carries 150,000 to 200,000 clones, roughly 80% recorded once. The sample was PBMCs. Every receptor here comes from a man between 18 and 35 years old in good health and CMV-seropositive.

This clone was recorded once. The sample holds other DNA sequences that translate to the same CDR3. This chain joins TRBV6-5 and TRBJ1-4; 8 positions match TRBD1. J gave up 14 bases and V 4 bases, and 9 bases lay outside the gene matches. Germline values: CDR1 MNHEY, CDR2 SVGAGI. The length of the CDR3 is 13 residues. In DNA, the CDR3 is TGTGCCAGCAGTTTCTCTCCGGGACAGGTGCTGTTTTTT. Translated, it gives CASSFSPGQVLFF.

The chain recombines TRBV6-5 with TRBJ2-5; a possible D gene is TRBD2 (6 bases). The CDR3 loop spans 14 amino acids. Looked up from germline, CDR1 is MNHEY and CDR2 is SVGAGI. Trimming left V 10 bases short and J 5 bases short, with 20 bases between. The CDR3 spells CATQRSGPPETQYF. The DNA of the CDR3 is TGTGCCACTCAAAGAAGCGGGCCTCCTGAGACCCAGTACTTC.

The V call is TRBV19, the J call TRBJ1-5; the D is unclear. Germline values: CDR1 LNHDA, CDR2 SQIVND (reference sequence). CDR3 size: 12 residues. Deletions cut 8 bases from V and 7 bases from J, with 12 bases between. The CDR3 nucleotides read TGTGCCAGTGGTCCAGGCCAGCAGCCCCAGCATTTT. Its translation: CASGPGQQPQHF. The full variable domain, with the rest looked up from reference TRBV19 and TRBJ1-5, is DGGITQSPKYLFRKEGQNVTLSCEQNLNHDAMYWYRQDPGQGLRLIYYSQIVNDFQKGDIAEGYSVSREKKESFPLTVTSAQKNPTAFYLCASGPGQQPQHFGDGTRLSIL.

The genes are TRBV28 and TRBJ1-2, with D perhaps matching TRBD1 (6 bases). V was clipped by 8 bases and J by 8 bases, with 21 bases between them. Germline values: CDR1 MDHEN, CDR2 SYDVKM. CDR3 length: 14 amino acids. CDR3 residues: CASGDFLGARGYTF. The CDR3 nucleotides read TGTGCCAGCGGGGATTTTTTGGGGGCGCGGGGCTACACCTTC.

A note on this clone: A junction boundary mismatches the germline segment, possibly from a read error. The chain joins TRBV7-9 to TRBJ2-5; unclear D gene. Germline V gene data show CDR1 as SEHNR and CDR2 as FQNEAQ (reference sequence). The CDR3 sequence is 12 residues long. The CDR3 region is CSSSLFQETQYF. CDR3 DNA: TGTTCCAGCAGCCTTTTCCAAGAGACCCAGTACTTC. Full variable domain (outside the CDR3, taken from reference TRBV7-9 and TRBJ2-5): DTGVSQNPRHKITKRGQNVTFRCDPISEHNRLYWYRQTLGQGPEFLTYFQNEAQLEKSRLLSDRFSAERPKGSFSTLEIQRTEQGDSAMYLCSSSLFQETQYFGPGTRLLVL.

The chain couples TRBV5-6 to TRBJ2-7; D unresolved. V was shortened by 4 bases and J by 4 bases, with 9 bases between the two germline ends. The CDR3 is 12 amino acids. Per the germline V gene, CDR1 is SGHDT and CDR2 is YYEEEE. The CDR3 nucleotides are TGTGCCAGCAGCCTTAGTCTGTACGAGCAGTACTTC. As protein: CASSLSLYEQYF.

The chain joins TRBV6-4 to TRBJ2-1; 14 positions match TRBD2. Germline loops: CDR1 MRHNA, CDR2 SNTAGT. The CDR3 has 16 amino acids. V trimming: 4 bases; J trimming: 3 bases; junction bases outside the gene matches: 2. CDR3 protein: CASSVGTSGGYNEQFF. DNA for the CDR3: TGTGCCAGCAGTGTTGGGACTAGCGGGGGCTACAATGAGCAGTTCTTC.

This clone appeared a few times. This rearrangement joins TRBV5-4 to TRBJ1-2; D is possibly TRBD1 (6 bases). Germline CDR1 SGHNT, CDR2 YYREEE (reference sequence). The CDR3 loop spans 16 amino acids. The V gene lost 3 bases and the J gene lost 4 bases, with 19 bases spanning the gap. The CDR3 sequence is CASSSGNRELAYGYTF. The CDR3 DNA reads as TGTGCCAGCAGCTCTGGCAACAGGGAGCTGGCCTATGGCTACACCTTC.

V and J are TRBV4-1 and TRBJ1-1; maybe TRBD1 (5 bases). The germline gives CDR1 MGHRA, CDR2 YSYEKL. CDR3 length: 16 residues. Trimming shortened V by 1 base and J by 0 bases, and 12 bases separated the two germline ends. The CDR3 DNA is TGCGCCAGCAGCCAAGTGGCAGACAGCATGAACACTGAAGCTTTCTTT. It codes for CASSQVADSMNTEAFF.

This rearrangement joins TRBV6-1 to TRBJ2-7, with 10 bases aligning to TRBD2. V shed 4 bases, J shed 9 bases, and the junction held 6 bases outside the gene matches. The germline gives CDR1 MNHNS, CDR2 SASEGT. This CDR3 comprises 13 residues. Here the CDR3 reads CASSGTAGGPQYF. CDR3 coding DNA: TGTGCCAGCAGTGGGACAGCGGGAGGGCCGCAGTACTTC.

The chain links TRBV18 to TRBJ2-2; 7 bases map to TRBD2. With 1 base clipped from V and 2 bases from J, the junction kept 4 bases outside the gene matches. Germline values: CDR1 KGHSH, CDR2 LQKENI. The CDR3 runs to 16 residues. The CDR3 bases are TGTGCCAGCTCACCACGCGGGGGATATAACACCGGGGAGCTGTTTTTT. Translating gives CASSPRGGYNTGELFF.

The chain links TRBV10-3 to TRBJ2-5; 10 nucleotides match TRBD1. Trimming removed 6 bases from V and 2 bases from J; junction bases left unmatched: 9. The CDR3 is 16 amino acids. Per the germline V gene, CDR1 is ENHRY and CDR2 is SYGVKD. The CDR3 DNA reads as TGTGCCATCAGCCTCGACGGGACAGGGGTTCAAGAGACCCAGTACTTC. This translates into CAISLDGTGVQETQYF.

This clone appeared once. V and J are TRBV7-2 and TRBJ1-5; 8 bases map to TRBD1. From germline, CDR1 is SGHTA and CDR2 FQGNSA. V was pared by 4 bases and J by 1 base, with 0 bases of the junction left unmatched. The CDR3 has 14 amino acids. The CDR3 DNA reads as TGTGCCAGCAGCTGGACAGGGAGCAATCAGCCCCAGCATTTT. Its translation is CASSWTGSNQPQHF.

The V call is TRBV5-8, the J call TRBJ2-1, with TRBD2 identical over 13 bases. The V gene's germline CDR1 is SGHTS and CDR2 YDEGEE. CDR3 length: 15 amino acids. After removal of 4 bases from V and 8 bases from J, the junction contained 6 bases not matched to a gene. The CDR3 loop is CASSNGLAGADEQFF. In DNA form, the CDR3 reads TGTGCCAGCAGCAACGGACTAGCGGGAGCCGATGAGCAGTTCTTC.

As regards this clone: The junction differs from germline at one of its ends, possibly a read error. The rearrangement uses TRBV15 and TRBJ1-2; a weak D match, TRBD1 (6 bases). The CDR3 is made up of 15 amino acids. Looked up from germline, CDR1 is LNHNV and CDR2 is YYDKDF (reference sequence). CDR3 nucleotides: TGTGCCACCAGCAGGTACAGGGCCGAATCCTATGGCTACCCCTTC. Its protein is CATSRYRAESYGYPF.

The V gene is TRBV28, the J gene TRBJ2-5; D call uncertain. Germline V lookup: CDR1 MDHEN, CDR2 SYDVKM. CDR3 length equals 14 residues. The ends were cut back, 2 bases at V and 7 bases at J, with 14 bases in the middle. The CDR3 loop reads CASSLTDTLRTQYF. CDR3 DNA: TGTGCCAGCAGTTTAACCGACACGCTTCGGACCCAGTACTTC.

DNA for the CDR3: TGTGCCAGCAGCGATAGCGGAAGCTCCTACAATGAGCAGTTCTTC. Its protein product is CASSDSGSSYNEQFF. The chain recombines TRBV2 with TRBJ2-1; TRBD2 might be the D (6 bases). Trimming shortened V by 6 bases and J by 0 bases, and 12 bases separated the two germline ends. Germline V gene lookup returns CDR1 SNHLY and CDR2 FYNNEI. This CDR3 has 15 amino acids. Supplemented by reference TRBV2 and TRBJ2-1, the full variable domain reads EPEVTQTPSHQVTQMGQEVILRCVPISNHLYFYWYRQILGQKVEFLVSFYNNEISEKSEIFDDQFSVERPDGSNFTLKIRSTKLEDSAMYFCASSDSGSSYNEQFFGPGTRLTVL.

This chain links TRBV6-4 with TRBJ2-2, with TRBD2 as a possible D gene (5 bases). CDR3 size: 13 residues. V dropped 4 bases and J dropped 7 bases, with 10 bases sitting between them. The germline V gene has CDR1 MRHNA and CDR2 SNTAGT. The CDR3, as DNA: TGTGCCAGCAGTGTGGAGGAAGGCGGGGAGCTGTTTTTT. Translating it yields CASSVEEGGELFF.

This clone has a handful of counts. The V call is TRBV4-1, the J call TRBJ2-1; D unresolved. The germline V gene encodes CDR1 MGHRA and CDR2 YSYEKL. V gave up 3 bases and J gave up 10 bases, with 7 bases separating them. CDR3 size: 11 residues. The CDR3 sequence: CASSQAAEQFF. Here the CDR3 DNA reads TGCGCCAGCAGCCAGGCGGCCGAGCAGTTCTTC.

This clone was recorded once. The chain employs TRBV2 and TRBJ1-1, with D unclear. Trimming removed 3 bases from V and 0 bases from J, with 8 bases in between. Per the germline V gene, CDR1 is SNHLY and CDR2 is FYNNEI. The CDR3 contains 14 residues. In DNA form, the CDR3 reads TGTGCCAGCAGTGAGATTGCTATGAACACTGAAGCTTTCTTT. It yields the protein CASSEIAMNTEAFF.